This TCR beta chain was documented in a study of cytotoxic CD8 clonotypes in ibrutinib-treated CLL. Study as a whole: Mean productive templates were under 270,000; mean productive rearrangements were around 91,000.

In this sample, this clone turned up a few times. With sequencing, the targeted depth ranged from 1 in 200,000 to 1 in 1 million T cells. TCRdb's table, derived via immunoSEQ multiplex PCR, lists solely in-frame clones and lacks some. The table includes about 60,000 clones, approximately 54% detected once. The sample consisted of PBMCs, taken at disease progression, from a patient treated with ibrutinib. The source of this sequence is a human donor with chronic lymphocytic leukemia.

In nucleotides, the CDR3 is TGTGCCAGCAGCTTAGCCGGGAGGGCTAGCACAGATACGCAGTATTTT. Translation gives CASSLAGRASTDTQYF. The V gene is TRBV7-2, the J gene TRBJ2-3; 8 bases are shared with TRBD2. Unmatched junction bases numbered 2, after V lost 0 bases and J lost 0 bases. The germline V gene has CDR1 SGHTA and CDR2 FQGNSA. The CDR3 totals 16 residues.